These 15 T cell receptor beta chains share one sample of origin, sequenced in a study of T-cell memory formation after mild COVID-19 (dated by TCRdb to the early 2020s). Library method: 5' RACE. The reads were generated on an Illumina NovaSeq 6000. The public reads were reanalyzed by TCRdb: fastp trimming at Q25, MiXCR alignment, in-frame beta chains only. Rows are unified per CDR3 protein, each entry keeping the most common DNA and genes. This sample gives under 300,000 distinct CDR3 sequences in total; roughly 8.2% of them show up just once. The ten largest clones capture under 25% of the sample. Sequencing was carried out using PBMCs or a T cell subset sorted from them (not recorded which). The receptors come from a man in his late teens or twenties who had mild COVID-19 (a few samples of this study predate the infection). The sample titles of this study are shuffled in the database, so cell type and time point are left out; the donor was told from shared clones.

This clonotype was detected a few times. This rearrangement joins TRBV7-2 to TRBJ2-1; 11 bases fit TRBD2. CDR1 is SGHTA and CDR2 is FQGNSA in the germline V gene. V lost 9 bases and J lost 3; bases outside the gene matches: 1. The CDR3 loop spans 13 amino acids. The CDR3: CASGLAGYNEQFF. In DNA form, the CDR3 reads TGTGCCAGTGGACTAGCGGGCTACAATGAGCAGTTCTTC.

This rearrangement joins TRBV29-1 to TRBJ1-3; no firm D call. V lost 3 bases and J 2 bases, leaving 8 bases between the germline ends. The CDR3 runs 13 residues. Germline V gives CDR1 SQVTM, CDR2 ANQGSEA. DNA for the CDR3: TGCAGCGTTGACGAAGGGACTGGAAACACCATATATTTT. Its protein product is CSVDEGTGNTIYF. The variable domain in full, with the rest retrieved from reference TRBV29-1 and TRBJ1-3, is SAVISQKPSRDICQRGTSLTIQCQVDSQVTMMFWYRQQPGQSLTLIATANQGSEATYESGFVIDKFPISRPNLTFSTLTVSNMSPEDSSIYLCSVDEGTGNTIYFGEGSWLTVV.

This clonotype was picked up a small number of times. The genes are TRBV5-1 and TRBJ1-5; TRBD1 matches at 7 bases. CDR3 length: 15 amino acids. J lost 7 bases, V lost 0 bases, and 7 bases had no gene match. CDR1 is SGHRS, CDR2 YFSETQ, per germline. DNA of the CDR3: TGCGCCAGCAGCTTGGAGGGGGCCCTTGCGCAGCCCCAGCATTTT. This translates into CASSLEGALAQPQHF.

This clonotype was observed a handful of times. The chain employs TRBV7-8 and TRBJ2-5, with a possible D match to TRBD2 (6 bases). Germline CDR1 reads SGHVS; CDR2 reads FQNEAQ. V lost 1 base, J lost 0 bases, and 15 bases lay in between. CDR3 length equals 17 residues. CDR3 bases: TGTGCCAGCAGCTTAGTCGGCTACGCGGGGTACCAAGAGACCCAGTACTTC. This gives the protein CASSLVGYAGYQETQYF. Filled out from reference TRBV7-8 and TRBJ2-5, the complete variable domain reads GAGVSQSPRYKVAKRGQDVALRCDPISGHVSLFWYQQALGQGPEFLTYFQNEAQLDKSGLPSDRFFAERPEGSVSTLKIQRTQQEDSAVYLCASSLVGYAGYQETQYFGPGTRLLVL.

This clonotype has more than one count but fewer than ten. The genes are TRBV20-1 and TRBJ2-7, with 9 bases matching TRBD2. V lost 1 base to trimming and J lost 7 bases; unmatched junction nucleotides: 8. The V gene's germline CDR1 is DFQATT and CDR2 SNEGSKA (reference sequence). This CDR3 region has 14 residues. CDR3 bases: TGCAGTGCTAGAGCTCCTAGAGCGGGGGGAGAGCAGTACGTC. Its translation: CSARAPRAGGEQYV.

The chain has TRBV7-2 and TRBJ2-5; 8 bases fit TRBD2. Per germline, CDR1 SGHTA and CDR2 FQGNSA. The CDR3 spans 15 residues. After removal of 5 bases from V and 1 base from J, the junction contained 6 bases not matched to a gene. CDR3 sequence: CASSPSGGAQETQYF. The CDR3 DNA is TGTGCCAGCAGCCCATCGGGGGGGGCCCAAGAGACCCAGTACTTC.

This clonotype appeared a few times. One junction end disagrees with the germline gene, perhaps due to a read error. The chain links TRBV5-1 to TRBJ2-5; D ambiguous. This CDR3 spans 11 amino acids. CDR1 is SGHRS, CDR2 YFSETQ, per germline. The CDR3 DNA reads as TGCGCCAGCACCCTACAAGAGGCCCAGTACTTC. Amino acid sequence: CASTLQEAQYF.

This clonotype was seen more than once but under ten times. This sequence joins TRBV5-5 and TRBJ1-1; D perhaps matches TRBD1 (6 bases). Germline values: CDR1 SGHKS, CDR2 YYEKEE (reference sequence). This CDR3 region has 16 residues. V was clipped by 2 bases and J by 1 base, with 15 bases between them. As DNA, the CDR3 is TGTGCCAGCAGCTTTGTGGGGGGCAGGGCGAACACTGAAGCTTTCTTT. Protein sequence: CASSFVGGRANTEAFF.

This clonotype appeared many times. The genes are TRBV5-1 and TRBJ2-5; 7 bases fit TRBD1. Trimming at V came to 2 bases and at J to 1 base, leaving 8 bases not matched to a gene. Germline V gives CDR1 SGHRS, CDR2 YFSETQ. This CDR3 is built from 16 residues. The CDR3 here is CASSFDRDSSQETQYF. The CDR3 region has the DNA TGCGCCAGCAGCTTCGACCGGGACAGCAGCCAAGAGACCCAGTACTTC.

The J gene is TRBJ2-1, the V gene TRBV7-2; tentative D call: TRBD1 (5 bases). The V end was cut by 0 bases, the J end by 12 bases, with 15 bases between. This CDR3 is built from 14 residues. Per germline, CDR1 SGHTA and CDR2 FQGNSA. The CDR3 DNA sequence: TGTGCCAGCAGCTTAGCTGGGGTTGGGGCTCTGCAGTTCTTC. This gives the protein CASSLAGVGALQFF.

This clonotype was counted only a few times. CDR3 nucleotide sequence: TGCGCCAGCAGCTGGACGGAGGGCGGGACCGGGGAGCTGTTTTTT. The encoded protein is CASSWTEGGTGELFF. The V gene is TRBV5-1, the J gene TRBJ2-2; D possibly corresponds to TRBD2 (6 bases). The CDR3 spans 15 residues. V dropped 3 bases and J dropped 5 bases, with 14 bases sitting between them. The germline V gene has CDR1 SGHRS and CDR2 YFSETQ.

This clonotype showed up just a few times. The chain combines TRBV27 with TRBJ2-3; 11 bases match TRBD2. The CDR3 covers 16 residues. Germline CDR1 MNHEY, CDR2 SMNVEV (reference sequence). V dropped 3 bases and J dropped 4; count of bases not matched to a gene: 6. The CDR3 sequence: CASSFKDSGGADTQYF. CDR3 bases: TGTGCCAGCAGTTTCAAGGATAGCGGGGGGGCAGATACGCAGTATTTT.

J is TRBJ1-4 and V is TRBV4-2, with TRBD1 identical over 7 bases. J was trimmed by 4 bases and V by 3 bases; bases with no gene match: 2. Germline-derived CDR1 and CDR2 are LGHNA and YNFKEQ. This CDR3 region has 14 residues. CDR3 sequence reads: CASSHGQVNEKLFF. CDR3 coding DNA: TGTGCCAGCAGCCACGGACAGGTTAATGAAAAACTGTTTTTT.

This clonotype has ten or more counts. The chain recombines TRBV7-2 with TRBJ2-5, with TRBD2 as a possible D gene (7 bases). CDR3 length equals 16 residues. In germline, CDR1 is SGHTA, CDR2 FQGNSA. The V end lost 5 bases, the J end lost 0 bases, and 16 bases lay between the germline ends. The CDR3 reads CASSQPGRGNQETQYF. CDR3 coding DNA: TGTGCCAGCAGCCAGCCAGGGAGGGGGAACCAAGAGACCCAGTACTTC.

This clonotype has just a few counts. This chain joins TRBV2 and TRBJ1-6; D remains unclear. Trimming shortened V by 10 bases and J by 7 bases, and 8 bases separated the two germline ends. CDR3 size: 11 residues. The V gene's germline CDR1 is SNHLY and CDR2 FYNNEI. The CDR3 nucleotides read TGTGCCACTGCGGGCAATTCACCCCTCCACTTT. This gives the protein CATAGNSPLHF.